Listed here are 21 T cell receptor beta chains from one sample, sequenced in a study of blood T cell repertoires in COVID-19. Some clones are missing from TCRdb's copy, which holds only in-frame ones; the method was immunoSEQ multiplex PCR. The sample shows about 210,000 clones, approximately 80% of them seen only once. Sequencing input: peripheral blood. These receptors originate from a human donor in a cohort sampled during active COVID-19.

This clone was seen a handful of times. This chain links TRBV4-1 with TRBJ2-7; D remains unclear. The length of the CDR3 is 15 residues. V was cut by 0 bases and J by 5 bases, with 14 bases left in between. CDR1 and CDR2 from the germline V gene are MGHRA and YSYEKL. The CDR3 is CASSQDEQFPDEQYF. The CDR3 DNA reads TGCGCCAGCAGCCAAGACGAACAGTTTCCCGACGAGCAGTACTTC.

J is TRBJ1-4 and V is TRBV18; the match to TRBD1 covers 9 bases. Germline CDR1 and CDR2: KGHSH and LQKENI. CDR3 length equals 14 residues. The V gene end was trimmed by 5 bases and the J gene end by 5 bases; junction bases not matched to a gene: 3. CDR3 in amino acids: CASSGGTGNEKLFF. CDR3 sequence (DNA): TGTGCCAGCTCAGGAGGGACAGGGAATGAAAAACTGTTTTTT.

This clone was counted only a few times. The CDR3: CASSSNRGAYEQYF. The CDR3 nucleotides are TGTGCCAGCAGTTCCAACAGGGGAGCCTACGAGCAGTACTTC. The chain uses TRBV28 and TRBJ2-7; TRBD1 matches at 7 bases. This CDR3 is 14 amino acids long. Germline loops: CDR1 MDHEN, CDR2 SYDVKM. V dropped 4 bases and J dropped 2; count of bases not matched to a gene: 5.

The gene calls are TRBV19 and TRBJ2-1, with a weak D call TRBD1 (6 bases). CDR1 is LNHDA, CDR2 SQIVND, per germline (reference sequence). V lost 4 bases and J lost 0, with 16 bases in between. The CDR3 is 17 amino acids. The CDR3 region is CASSKRQDSSSYNEQFF. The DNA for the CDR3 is TGTGCCAGTAGTAAAAGACAGGATTCCTCCTCCTACAATGAGCAGTTCTTC.

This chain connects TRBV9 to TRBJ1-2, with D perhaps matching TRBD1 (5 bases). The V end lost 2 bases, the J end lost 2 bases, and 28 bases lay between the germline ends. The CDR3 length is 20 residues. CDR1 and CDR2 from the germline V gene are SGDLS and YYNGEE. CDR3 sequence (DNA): TGTGCCAGCAGCGTGGGACTGAATCTAAGCCCAACTACCCCCAACTATGGCTACACCTTC. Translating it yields CASSVGLNLSPTTPNYGYTF. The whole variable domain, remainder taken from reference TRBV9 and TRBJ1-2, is DSGVTQTPKHLITATGQRVTLRCSPRSGDLSVYWYQQSLDQGLQFLIQYYNGEERAKGNILERFSAQQFPDLHSELNLSSLELGDSALYFCASSVGLNLSPTTPNYGYTFGSGTRLTVV.

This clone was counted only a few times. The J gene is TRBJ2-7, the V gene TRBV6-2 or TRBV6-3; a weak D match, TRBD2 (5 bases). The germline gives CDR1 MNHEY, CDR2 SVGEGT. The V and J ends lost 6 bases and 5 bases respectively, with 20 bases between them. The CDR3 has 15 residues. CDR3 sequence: CASSSVGSPGNEQYF. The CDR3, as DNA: TGTGCCAGCAGCTCAGTGGGCTCTCCGGGGAACGAGCAGTACTTC.

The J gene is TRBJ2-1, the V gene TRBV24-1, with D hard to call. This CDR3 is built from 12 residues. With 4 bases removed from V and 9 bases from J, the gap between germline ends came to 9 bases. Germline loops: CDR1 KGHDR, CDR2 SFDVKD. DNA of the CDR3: TGTGCCACCAGTGAATCGAACGGTGAGCAGTTCTTC. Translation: CATSESNGEQFF.

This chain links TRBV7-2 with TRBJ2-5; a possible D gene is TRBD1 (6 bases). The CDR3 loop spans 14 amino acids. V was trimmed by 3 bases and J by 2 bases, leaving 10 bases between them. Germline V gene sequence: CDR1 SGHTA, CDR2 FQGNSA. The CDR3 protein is CASSLDSRQETQYF. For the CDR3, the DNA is TGTGCCAGCAGCTTGGACAGCAGGCAAGAGACCCAGTACTTC.

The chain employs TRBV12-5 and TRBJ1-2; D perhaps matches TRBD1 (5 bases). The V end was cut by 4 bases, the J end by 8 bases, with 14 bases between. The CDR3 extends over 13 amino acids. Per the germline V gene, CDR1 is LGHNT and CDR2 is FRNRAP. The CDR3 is CASGSGGDRGYTF. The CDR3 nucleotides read TGTGCTAGTGGTTCAGGAGGGGATCGAGGCTACACCTTC.

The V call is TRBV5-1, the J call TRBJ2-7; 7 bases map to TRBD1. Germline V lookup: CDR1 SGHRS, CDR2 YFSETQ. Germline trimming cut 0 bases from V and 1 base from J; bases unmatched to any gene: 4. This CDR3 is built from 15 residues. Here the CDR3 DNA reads TGCGCCAGCAGCTTGGCCGGGGACAGTTCCTACGAGCAGTACTTC. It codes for CASSLAGDSSYEQYF.

The CDR3 coding sequence is TGTGCCAGCAGCAGGACAGGGGGAACCGGGGAGCTGTTTTTT. Its translation is CASSRTGGTGELFF. This chain connects TRBV7-9 to TRBJ2-2; 10 positions match TRBD1. CDR3 length: 14 residues. Germline V lookup: CDR1 SEHNR, CDR2 FQNEAQ (reference sequence). Trimming removed 5 bases from V and 5 bases from J; junction bases left unmatched: 2.

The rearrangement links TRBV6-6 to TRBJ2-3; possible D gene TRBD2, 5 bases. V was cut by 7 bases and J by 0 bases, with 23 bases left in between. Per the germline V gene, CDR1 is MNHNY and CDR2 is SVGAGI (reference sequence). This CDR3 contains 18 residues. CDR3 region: CASNPSGTGRTSTDTQYF. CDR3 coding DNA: TGTGCCAGCAATCCATCCGGTACGGGGAGAACTAGCACAGATACGCAGTATTTT.

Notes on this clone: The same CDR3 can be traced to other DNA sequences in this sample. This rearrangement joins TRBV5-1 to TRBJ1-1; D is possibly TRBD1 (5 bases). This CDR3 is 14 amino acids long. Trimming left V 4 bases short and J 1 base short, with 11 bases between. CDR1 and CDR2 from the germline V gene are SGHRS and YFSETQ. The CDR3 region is CASSLIGQNTEAFF. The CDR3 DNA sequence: TGCGCCAGCAGCCTCATCGGACAGAACACTGAAGCTTTCTTT.

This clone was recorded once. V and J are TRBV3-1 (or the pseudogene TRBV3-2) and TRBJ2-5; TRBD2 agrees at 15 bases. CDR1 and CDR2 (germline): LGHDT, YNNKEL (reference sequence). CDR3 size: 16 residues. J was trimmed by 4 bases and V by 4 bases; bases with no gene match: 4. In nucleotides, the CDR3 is TGTGCCAGCAGCCTCCGGACTAGCGGGGGGGGAGAGACCCAGTACTTC. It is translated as CASSLRTSGGGETQYF.

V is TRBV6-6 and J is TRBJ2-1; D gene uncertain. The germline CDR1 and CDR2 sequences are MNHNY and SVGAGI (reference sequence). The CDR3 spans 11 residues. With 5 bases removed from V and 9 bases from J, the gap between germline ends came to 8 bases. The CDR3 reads CASSPVSEQFF. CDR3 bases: TGTGCCAGCAGTCCCGTCAGTGAGCAGTTCTTC.

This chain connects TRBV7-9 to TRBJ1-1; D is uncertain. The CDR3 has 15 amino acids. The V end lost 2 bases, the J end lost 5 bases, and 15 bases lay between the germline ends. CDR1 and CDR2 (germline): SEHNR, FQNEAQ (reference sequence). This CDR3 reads CASSLYSPSGTEAFF. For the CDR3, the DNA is TGTGCCAGCAGCTTATATTCCCCGTCCGGTACTGAAGCTTTCTTT.

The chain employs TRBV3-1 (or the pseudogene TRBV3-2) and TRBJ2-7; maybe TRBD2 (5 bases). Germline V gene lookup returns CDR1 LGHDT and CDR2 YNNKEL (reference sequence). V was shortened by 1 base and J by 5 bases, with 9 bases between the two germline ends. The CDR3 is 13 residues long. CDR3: CASSQAPEDEQYF. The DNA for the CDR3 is TGTGCCAGCAGCCAAGCCCCGGAGGACGAGCAGTACTTC.

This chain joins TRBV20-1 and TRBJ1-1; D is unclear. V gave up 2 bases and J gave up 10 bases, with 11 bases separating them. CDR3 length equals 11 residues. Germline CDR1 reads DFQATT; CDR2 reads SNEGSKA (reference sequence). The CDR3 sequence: CSARRESVAFF. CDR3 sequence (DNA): TGCAGTGCTAGACGGGAGTCCGTAGCTTTCTTT.

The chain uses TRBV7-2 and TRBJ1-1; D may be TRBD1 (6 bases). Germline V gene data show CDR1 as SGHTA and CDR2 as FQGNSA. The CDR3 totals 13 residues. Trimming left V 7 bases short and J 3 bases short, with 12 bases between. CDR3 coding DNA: TGTGCCAGCACCTGGGACACGGACACTGAAGCTTTCTTT. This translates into CASTWDTDTEAFF.

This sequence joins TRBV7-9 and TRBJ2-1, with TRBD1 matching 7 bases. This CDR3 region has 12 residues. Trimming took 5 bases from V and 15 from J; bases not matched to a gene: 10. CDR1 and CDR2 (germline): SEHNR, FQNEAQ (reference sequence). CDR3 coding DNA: TGTGCCAGCAGCGCCGGACAGGCGTTTTTGTTCTTC. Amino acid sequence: CASSAGQAFLFF.

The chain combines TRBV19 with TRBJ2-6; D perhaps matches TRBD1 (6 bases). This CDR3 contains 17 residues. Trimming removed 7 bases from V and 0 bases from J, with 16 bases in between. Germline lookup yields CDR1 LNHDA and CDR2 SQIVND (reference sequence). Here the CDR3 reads CASKRTATLSGANVLTF. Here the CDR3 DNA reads TGTGCCAGTAAAAGGACAGCCACCCTCTCTGGGGCCAACGTCCTGACTTTC.